What follows describes a single TCR beta chain. Its antigen is undetermined. CDR1 is MNHEY and CDR2 is SMNVEV in the germline V gene (reference sequence). V lost 5 bases to trimming and J lost 3 bases, with 14 bases between them. The CDR3 is 14 amino acids. Healthy bone marrow donors formed the donor group. The data stem from a study of cytomegalovirus exposure and HLA in healthy donors. Use of 60 Vbeta and 13 Jbeta primers characterized the PCR. Method: immunoSEQ multiplex PCR; TCRdb's copy keeps in-frame clones and lacks some. The table includes tens of thousands of clones, just under 70% detected once. Study-level results: Later on, an analysis tied 15,000 to 20,000 TCR beta sequences to HLA alleles at 0.05 false discovery rate.

The receptor was isolated from a woman between 25 and 40 years old in good health and CMV-seronegative. The rearrangement joins TRBV27 to TRBJ2-7; a possible D gene is TRBD1 (6 bases). Sequencing was done on a sample of PBMCs. CDR3 sequence: CASSLRGFRYEQYF. For the CDR3, the DNA is TGTGCCAGCAGTCTCAGGGGTTTTCGCTACGAGCAGTACTTC.